A single sample gave rise to the 28 T cell receptor beta chains below, sequenced in a study of response to subunit inactivated influenza vaccine. Using its own MiXCR run on the RT-PCR reads, TCRdb lists one record per CDR3 protein. The repertoire has about 570,000 distinct CDR3 sequences, 10% to 12% of them found once; the top ten carry 11%. The sample was also linked to a second study, of T cells expressing NK-cell markers. That publication notes: With UMIs, 5'RACE template switching was used to make TCR beta cDNA.

The sample here was PBMCs from blood, taken on the day of vaccination. Receptor source: a man aged 50-59 years who received an inactivated influenza vaccine.

The V call is TRBV12-3 or TRBV12-4, the J call TRBJ2-3; D may be TRBD1 (8 bases). This CDR3 has 14 residues. V was trimmed by 6 bases and J by 3 bases, leaving 13 bases between them. CDR3 DNA: TGTGCCAGCAGACAGGGGGGGGGAACAGATACGCAGTATTTT. This gives the protein CASRQGGGTDTQYF.

J is TRBJ2-1 and V is TRBV9, with D perhaps matching TRBD1 or TRBD2 (6 bases each). Germline values: CDR1 SGDLS, CDR2 YYNGEE. There are 17 residues in the CDR3. Deletions cut 1 base from V and 5 bases from J, with 19 bases between. Here the CDR3 reads CASSVRGGLPLDNEQFF. CDR3 DNA: TGTGCCAGCAGCGTACGAGGGGGGCTACCCCTTGACAATGAGCAGTTCTTC.

This clonotype was seen a handful of times. The chain carries TRBV9 and TRBJ2-3; D remains unclear. Trimming took 3 bases from V and 2 from J, leaving 10 bases between them. Germline V gene data show CDR1 as SGDLS and CDR2 as YYNGEE. This CDR3 is 14 amino acids long. DNA for the CDR3: TGTGCCAGCAGCGATAAGGGCCCCACAGATACGCAGTATTTT. Its protein is CASSDKGPTDTQYF.

This clonotype was found a few times. The chain carries TRBV7-2 and TRBJ2-1; D is undetermined. Germline values: CDR1 SGHTA, CDR2 FQGNSA. CDR3 length: 14 amino acids. The ends were cut back, 6 bases at V and 9 bases at J, with 18 bases in the middle. The CDR3 sequence: CASRSPTGASEQFF. Written as DNA, the CDR3 is TGTGCCAGCAGATCTCCTACGGGTGCCAGTGAGCAGTTCTTC.

This clonotype has only a few counts. This chain links TRBV28 with TRBJ1-2; tentatively, D is TRBD1 (6 bases). Germline loops: CDR1 MDHEN, CDR2 SYDVKM. CDR3 length: 15 residues. Trimming removed 2 bases at V and 4 bases at J, with 14 bases between. CDR3 bases: TGTGCCAGCAGTTTAAGGATTGACAGGCCCTATGGCTACACCTTC. Amino acids: CASSLRIDRPYGYTF.

In its sample, this clonotype was seen a few times. J is TRBJ1-2 and V is TRBV4-1, with a weak D call TRBD1 (5 bases). V was trimmed by 1 base and J by 3 bases, leaving 12 bases between them. Germline lookup yields CDR1 MGHRA and CDR2 YSYEKL. The CDR3 is 15 amino acids. CDR3 amino acids: CASSQVSRVHYGYTF. The CDR3 nucleotides are TGCGCCAGCAGCCAAGTTTCCAGGGTTCACTATGGCTACACCTTC.

This sequence joins TRBV10-3 and TRBJ2-1; D is perhaps TRBD2 (6 bases). V was clipped by 11 bases and J by 1 base, with 12 bases between them. The CDR3 runs to 13 residues. Germline assignment: CDR1 ENHRY and CDR2 SYGVKD. The CDR3 region is CAPWGRSYNEQFF. As DNA, the CDR3 is TGTGCCCCCTGGGGGAGGTCCTACAATGAGCAGTTCTTC.

This clonotype was counted a few times. The rearrangement links TRBV7-2 to TRBJ2-1; D is perhaps TRBD1 (5 bases). From germline, CDR1 is SGHTA and CDR2 FQGNSA. This CDR3 region has 16 residues. The V end lost 6 bases, the J end lost 9 bases, and 24 bases lay between the germline ends. The CDR3 loop is CASRAQAIRSIGEQFF. The CDR3 DNA reads TGTGCCAGCAGAGCACAGGCGATTCGGTCGATTGGTGAGCAGTTCTTC.

This clonotype was seen ten or more times. The chain combines TRBV20-1 with TRBJ2-1; 13 bases align to TRBD2. CDR1 is DFQATT, CDR2 SNEGSKA, per germline (reference sequence). Germline trimming cut 5 bases from V and 8 bases from J; bases unmatched to any gene: 6. The CDR3 is 14 residues long. CDR3 protein: CSALLAGGVDEQFF. Here the CDR3 DNA reads TGCAGTGCTCTACTAGCGGGAGGGGTTGATGAGCAGTTCTTC.

A few counts support this clonotype. A clone one base away is much larger, so this may be a read error. The genes are TRBV20-1 and TRBJ1-1, with D maybe TRBD1 (6 bases). The CDR3 totals 12 residues. Trimming pared 2 bases from V and 4 bases from J, leaving 8 bases between. Germline CDR1 DFQATT, CDR2 SNEGSKA (reference sequence). The CDR3 loop reads CSARQGSTEAFF. CDR3 bases: TGCAGTGCTAGACAGGGGAGCACTGAAGCTTTCTTT.

The J gene is TRBJ2-7, the V gene TRBV29-1, with D possibly matching TRBD2 (6 bases). The CDR3 sequence is 13 residues long. Trimming removed 0 bases at V and 0 bases at J, with 6 bases between. CDR1 and CDR2 (germline): SQVTM, ANQGSEA. In DNA, the CDR3 is TGCAGCGTTGAAGACGGGAGCTCCTACGAGCAGTACTTC. This translates into CSVEDGSSYEQYF.

The V call is TRBV7-2, the J call TRBJ2-3; 8 bases are shared with TRBD2. Germline-derived CDR1 and CDR2 are SGHTA and FQGNSA. The CDR3 extends over 17 amino acids. V was pared by 1 base and J by 7 bases, with 13 bases of the junction left unmatched. CDR3 nucleotide sequence: TGTGCCAGCAGCTTAGGAACTAGCGGAACTCACCGGTATACGCAGTATTTT. It encodes CASSLGTSGTHRYTQYF.

The chain carries TRBV10-3 and TRBJ2-3; D perhaps matches TRBD2 (6 bases). The germline gives CDR1 ENHRY, CDR2 SYGVKD. Trimming cost V 6 bases and J 2 bases, with 12 bases left between them. The CDR3 totals 14 residues. CDR3 nucleotides: TGTGCCATCAGGAGTAGCGGAGCCACAGATACGCAGTATTTT. Residues: CAIRSSGATDTQYF.

A few counts support this clonotype. The chain uses TRBV29-1 and TRBJ2-3; TRBD1 matches 8 bases. CDR1 is SQVTM, CDR2 ANQGSEA, per germline. J lost 0 bases, V lost 6 bases, and 5 bases had no gene match. There are 14 residues in the CDR3. The CDR3 sequence is CSVNRGTSTDTQYF. CDR3 sequence (DNA): TGCAGCGTGAACAGGGGGACTAGCACAGATACGCAGTATTTT.

This clonotype was recorded a few times. The chain employs TRBV11-2 and TRBJ2-3; no definite D call. The V and J ends lost 1 base and 2 bases respectively, with 7 bases between them. Germline V lookup: CDR1 SGHAT, CDR2 FQNNGV. The CDR3 consists of 14 residues. The CDR3 loop is CASSLVDLTDTQYF. The CDR3 nucleotides read TGTGCCAGCAGCTTAGTTGACCTCACAGATACGCAGTATTTT.

The J gene is TRBJ1-1, the V gene TRBV19; 9 bases align to TRBD1. J gave up 7 bases and V 6 bases, and 9 bases lay outside the gene matches. In germline, CDR1 is LNHDA, CDR2 SQIVND (reference sequence). The CDR3 is made up of 14 amino acids. CDR3 in DNA: TGTGCCAGTAGGGTTGGGACAGGGAACGTTGAAGCTTTCTTT. Protein product: CASRVGTGNVEAFF.

CDR3 amino acids: CASSEYLGTRPYNEQFF. DNA of the CDR3: TGTGCCAGCAGTGAATATCTGGGGACTAGACCCTACAATGAGCAGTTCTTC. The chain joins TRBV6-1 to TRBJ2-1; 8 nucleotides agree with TRBD2. CDR1 MNHNS and CDR2 SASEGT come from the germline V gene. Trimming took 2 bases from V and 2 from J; bases not matched to a gene: 8. The CDR3 runs 17 residues.

For this clonotype: Relative to the germline gene, one junction end is altered; a read error may explain this. The chain employs TRBV4-1 and TRBJ2-7, with a tentative D call TRBD1 (8 bases). This CDR3 spans 16 amino acids. Per germline, CDR1 MGHRA and CDR2 YSYEKL. The CDR3 sequence: CASSHPKDRGGYEQCF. DNA of the CDR3: TGCGCCAGCAGCCACCCCAAAGACAGGGGAGGGTACGAGCAGTGCTTC.

This clonotype was counted between two and nine times. The chain carries TRBV5-1 and TRBJ2-1; TRBD2 is a possible D gene (5 bases). V lost 7 bases, J lost 5 bases, and 13 bases lay in between. The CDR3 runs to 13 residues. Germline CDR1 and CDR2: SGHRS and YFSETQ. The CDR3 reads CASYEGPNNEQFF. The CDR3 region has the DNA TGCGCCAGCTATGAGGGTCCCAACAATGAGCAGTTCTTC.

V is TRBV6-2 or TRBV6-3 and J is TRBJ1-4; D is unresolved. This CDR3 has 13 amino acids. V was shortened by 4 bases and J by 5 bases, with 8 bases between the two germline ends. CDR1 is MNHEY and CDR2 is SVGEGT in the germline V gene. CDR3 in amino acids: CASSSYLNEKLFF. In DNA, the CDR3 is TGTGCCAGCAGTTCCTACCTGAATGAAAAACTGTTTTTT.

This clonotype was seen a handful of times. The V gene is TRBV9, the J gene TRBJ2-2, with a possible D match to TRBD2 (5 bases). With 4 bases removed from V and 1 base from J, the gap between germline ends came to 11 bases. This CDR3 is 15 amino acids long. Germline CDR1 reads SGDLS; CDR2 reads YYNGEE. The CDR3 DNA sequence: TGTGCCAGCAGCCCCCTCGGGGAGAACACCGGGGAGCTGTTTTTT. Protein: CASSPLGENTGELFF.

This clonotype came up once. The chain employs TRBV3-1 and TRBJ2-4, with TRBD1 matching over 10 bases. Trimming cost V 4 bases and J 9 bases; bases outside gene matches: 12. The CDR3 length is 16 residues. Germline V gene data show CDR1 as LGHDT and CDR2 as YNNKEL (reference sequence). In nucleotides, the CDR3 is TGTGCCAGCAGCCCTTGGACCGGGACAGGGGAGTGCATTCAGTACTTC. It specifies CASSPWTGTGECIQYF.

The chain links TRBV11-2 to TRBJ2-4, with 8 bases matching TRBD1. Germline CDR1 SGHAT, CDR2 FQNNGV. The CDR3 runs to 14 residues. V shed 0 bases and J 8 bases; nucleotides not matched to a gene: 3. CDR3 amino acids: CASSLEDRVDIQYF. The CDR3 DNA reads TGTGCCAGCAGCTTAGAGGACAGGGTTGACATTCAGTACTTC.

The chain's CDR3 is CASSPLAGDPNEQFF. CDR3 DNA: TGTGCCAGCAGCCCACTAGCGGGGGACCCCAATGAGCAGTTCTTC. V is TRBV7-9 and J is TRBJ2-1, with 11 bases lining up with TRBD2. V gave up 5 bases and J gave up 6 bases; unmatched junction bases: 6. Germline V gene lookup returns CDR1 SEHNR and CDR2 FQNEAQ (reference sequence). This CDR3 region has 15 residues.

The rearrangement links TRBV5-1 to TRBJ1-2, with a possible D match to TRBD1 (5 bases). The CDR3 loop spans 14 amino acids. V was pared by 5 bases and J by 4 bases, with 15 bases between. The germline CDR1 and CDR2 sequences are SGHRS and YFSETQ. The CDR3 region is CASSSRPGVYGYTF. CDR3 nucleotides: TGCGCCAGCAGTTCACGGCCGGGGGTCTATGGCTACACCTTC.

V gene TRBV10-3 combines with J gene TRBJ2-1, with D tentatively TRBD1 or TRBD2 (5 bases each). Per the germline V gene, CDR1 is ENHRY and CDR2 is SYGVKD. This CDR3 spans 14 amino acids. V lost 10 bases and J lost 6, with 19 bases in between. The CDR3 DNA follows: TGTGCCACGATGGAAATTACTAGGGGCAATGAGCAGTTCTTC. This codes for CATMEITRGNEQFF.

This clonotype was recorded a few times. The chain recombines TRBV24-1 with TRBJ2-2; D remains unclear. The CDR3 length is 14 residues. Trimming took 9 bases from V and 0 from J, leaving 10 bases between them. CDR1 and CDR2 (germline): KGHDR, SFDVKD. The CDR3 loop reads CATSRNANTGELFF. CDR3 bases: TGTGCCACCTCAAGGAACGCGAACACCGGGGAGCTGTTTTTT.

The rearrangement links TRBV5-6 to TRBJ2-5, with D possibly matching TRBD2 (6 bases). The CDR3 consists of 15 residues. The V end lost 1 base, the J end lost 5 bases, and 15 bases lay between the germline ends. The germline V gene encodes CDR1 SGHDT and CDR2 YYEEEE. CDR3 residues: CASSLPGEVWETQYF. CDR3 nucleotide sequence: TGTGCCAGCAGCTTGCCGGGGGAGGTTTGGGAGACCCAGTACTTC. The full variable domain, rest sourced from reference TRBV5-6 and TRBJ2-5, is DAGVTQSPTHLIKTRGQQVTLRCSPKSGHDTVSWYQQALGQGPQFIFQYYEEEERQRGNFPDRFSGHQFPNYSSELNVNALLLGDSALYLCASSLPGEVWETQYFGPGTRLLVL.